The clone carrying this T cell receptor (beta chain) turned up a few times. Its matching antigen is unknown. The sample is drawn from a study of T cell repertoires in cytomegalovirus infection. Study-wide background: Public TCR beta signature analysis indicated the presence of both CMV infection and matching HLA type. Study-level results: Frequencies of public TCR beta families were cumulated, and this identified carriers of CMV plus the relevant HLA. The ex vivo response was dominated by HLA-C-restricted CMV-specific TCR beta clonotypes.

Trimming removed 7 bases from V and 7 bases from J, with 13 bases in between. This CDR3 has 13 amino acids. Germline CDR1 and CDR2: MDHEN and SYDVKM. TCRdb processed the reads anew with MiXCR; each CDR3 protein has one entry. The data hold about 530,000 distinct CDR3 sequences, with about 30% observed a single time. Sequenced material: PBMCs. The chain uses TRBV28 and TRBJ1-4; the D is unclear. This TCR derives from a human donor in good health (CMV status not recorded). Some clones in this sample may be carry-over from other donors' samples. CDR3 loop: CASTPRTGEKLFF. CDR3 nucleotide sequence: TGTGCCAGCACCCCGAGAACTGGTGAAAAACTGTTTTTT.